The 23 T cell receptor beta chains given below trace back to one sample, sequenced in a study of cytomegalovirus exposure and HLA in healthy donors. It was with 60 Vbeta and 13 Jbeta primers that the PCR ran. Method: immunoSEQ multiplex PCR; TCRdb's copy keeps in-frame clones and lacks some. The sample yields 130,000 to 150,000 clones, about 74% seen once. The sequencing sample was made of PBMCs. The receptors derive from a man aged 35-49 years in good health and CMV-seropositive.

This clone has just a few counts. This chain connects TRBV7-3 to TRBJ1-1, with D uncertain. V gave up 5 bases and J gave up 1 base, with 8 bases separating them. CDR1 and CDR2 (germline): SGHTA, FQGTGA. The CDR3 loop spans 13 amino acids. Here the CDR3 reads CASSNKKNTEAFF. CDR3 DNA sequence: TGTGCCAGCAGCAACAAAAAGAACACTGAAGCTTTCTTT. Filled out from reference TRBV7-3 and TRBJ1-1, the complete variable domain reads GAGVSQTPSNKVTEKGKYVELRCDPISGHTALYWYRQSLGQGPEFLIYFQGTGAADDSGLPNDRFFAVRPEGSVSTLKIQRTERGDSAVYLCASSNKKNTEAFFGQGTRLTVV.

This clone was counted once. CDR3 loop: CASSLFGSSYEQYF. For the CDR3, the DNA is TGTGCCAGCAGCTTGTTCGGGAGCTCCTACGAGCAGTACTTC. V and J are TRBV5-4 and TRBJ2-7; perhaps TRBD2 as D (6 bases). Per the germline V gene, CDR1 is SGHNT and CDR2 is YYREEE (reference sequence). The CDR3 is 14 amino acids. Trimming removed 1 base at V and 0 bases at J, with 8 bases between. Combining the CDR3 with reference TRBV5-4 and TRBJ2-7 gives the whole variable domain ETGVTQSPTHLIKTRGQQVTLRCSSQSGHNTVSWYQQALGQGPQFIFQYYREEENGRGNFPPRFSGLQFPNYSSELNVNALELDDSALYLCASSLFGSSYEQYFGPGTRLTVT.

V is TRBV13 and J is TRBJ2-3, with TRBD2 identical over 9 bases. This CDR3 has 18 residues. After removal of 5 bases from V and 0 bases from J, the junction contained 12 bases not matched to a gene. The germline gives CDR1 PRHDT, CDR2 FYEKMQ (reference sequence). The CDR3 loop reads CASSQGLAREVSTDTQYF. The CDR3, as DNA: TGTGCCAGCAGCCAGGGACTAGCCAGGGAAGTAAGCACAGATACGCAGTATTTT. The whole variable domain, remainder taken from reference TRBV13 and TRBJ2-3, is AAGVIQSPRHLIKEKRETATLKCYPIPRHDTVYWYQQGPGQDPQFLISFYEKMQSDKGSIPDRFSAQQFSDYHSELNMSSLELGDSALYFCASSQGLAREVSTDTQYFGPGTRLTVL.

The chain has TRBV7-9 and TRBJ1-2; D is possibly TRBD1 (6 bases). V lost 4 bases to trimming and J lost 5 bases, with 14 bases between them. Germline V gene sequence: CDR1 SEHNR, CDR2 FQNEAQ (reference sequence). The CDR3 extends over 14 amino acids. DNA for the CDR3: TGTGCCAGCAGCTCCTCAGGGGCGCAGTATGGCTACACCTTC. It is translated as CASSSSGAQYGYTF.

The CDR3 sequence is CASSKGTPNTQYF. The CDR3 nucleotides read TGTGCCAGCAGCAAAGGGACTCCCAATACGCAGTATTTT. The chain links TRBV2 to TRBJ2-3; D may be TRBD2 (6 bases). Germline-derived CDR1 and CDR2 are SNHLY and FYNNEI. V lost 6 bases to trimming and J lost 7 bases, with 14 bases between them. The length of the CDR3 is 13 residues.

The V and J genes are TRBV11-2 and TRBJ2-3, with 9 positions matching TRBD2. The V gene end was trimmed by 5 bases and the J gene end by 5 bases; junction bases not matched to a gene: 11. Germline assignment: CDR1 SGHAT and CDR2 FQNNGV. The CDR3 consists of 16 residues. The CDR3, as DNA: TGTGCCAGCAGCCACCTCCTTAGCGGGAGAGGAGATACGCAGTATTTT. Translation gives CASSHLLSGRGDTQYF.

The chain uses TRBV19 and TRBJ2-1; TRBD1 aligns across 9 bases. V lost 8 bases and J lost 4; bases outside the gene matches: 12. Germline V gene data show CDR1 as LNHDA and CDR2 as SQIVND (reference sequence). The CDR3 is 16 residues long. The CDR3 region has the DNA TGTGCCAGTGGAACACAGGGGGCAAGGCCATACAATGAGCAGTTCTTC. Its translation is CASGTQGARPYNEQFF.

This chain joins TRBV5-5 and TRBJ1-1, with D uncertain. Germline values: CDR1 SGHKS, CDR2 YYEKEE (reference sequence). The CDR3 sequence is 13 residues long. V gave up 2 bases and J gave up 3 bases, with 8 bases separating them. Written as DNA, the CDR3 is TGTGCCAGCAGCTTTGGCGGGGACACTGAAGCTTTCTTT. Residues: CASSFGGDTEAFF. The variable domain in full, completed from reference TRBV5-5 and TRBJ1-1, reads DAGVTQSPTHLIKTRGQQVTLRCSPISGHKSVSWYQQVLGQGPQFIFQYYEKEERGRGNFPDRFSARQFPNYSSELNVNALLLGDSALYLCASSFGGDTEAFFGQGTRLTVV.

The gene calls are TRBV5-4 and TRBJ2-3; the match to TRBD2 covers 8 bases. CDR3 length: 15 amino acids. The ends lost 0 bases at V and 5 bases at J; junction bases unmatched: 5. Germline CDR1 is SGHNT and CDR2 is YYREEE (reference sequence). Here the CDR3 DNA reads TGTGCCAGCAGCTTGGATCGTAGCGGGATAGATACGCAGTATTTT. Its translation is CASSLDRSGIDTQYF.

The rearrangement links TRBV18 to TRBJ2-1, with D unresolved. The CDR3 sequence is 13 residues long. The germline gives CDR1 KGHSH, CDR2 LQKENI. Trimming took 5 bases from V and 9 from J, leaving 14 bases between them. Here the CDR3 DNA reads TGTGCCAGCTCAGTTAGTCGTCTAAGTGAGCAGTTCTTC. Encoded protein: CASSVSRLSEQFF.

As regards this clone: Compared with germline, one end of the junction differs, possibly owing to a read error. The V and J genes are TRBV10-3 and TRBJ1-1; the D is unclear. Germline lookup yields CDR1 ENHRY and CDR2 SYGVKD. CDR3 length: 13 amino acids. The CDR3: CASSYNEGTEAFF. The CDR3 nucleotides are TGTGCCAGCAGTTATAACGAGGGCACTGAAGCTTTCTTT.

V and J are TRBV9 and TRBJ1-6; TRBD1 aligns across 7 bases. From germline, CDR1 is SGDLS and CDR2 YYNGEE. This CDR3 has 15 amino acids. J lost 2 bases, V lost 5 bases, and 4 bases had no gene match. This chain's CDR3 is CASSPGTAYNSPLHF. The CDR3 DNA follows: TGTGCCAGCAGTCCCGGGACAGCCTATAATTCACCCCTCCACTTT. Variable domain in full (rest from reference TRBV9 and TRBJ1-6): DSGVTQTPKHLITATGQRVTLRCSPRSGDLSVYWYQQSLDQGLQFLIQYYNGEERAKGNILERFSAQQFPDLHSELNLSSLELGDSALYFCASSPGTAYNSPLHFGNGTRLTVT.

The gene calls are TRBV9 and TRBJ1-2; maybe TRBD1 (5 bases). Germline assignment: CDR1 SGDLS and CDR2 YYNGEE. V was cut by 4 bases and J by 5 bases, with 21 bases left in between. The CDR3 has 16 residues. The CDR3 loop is CASSWDLTDRAYGYTF. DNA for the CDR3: TGTGCCAGCAGCTGGGACTTAACGGATCGGGCTTATGGCTACACCTTC.

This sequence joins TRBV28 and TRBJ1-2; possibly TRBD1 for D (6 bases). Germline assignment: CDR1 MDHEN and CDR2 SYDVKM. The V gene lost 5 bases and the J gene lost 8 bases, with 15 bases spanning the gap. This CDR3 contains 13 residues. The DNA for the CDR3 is TGTGCCAGCAGTGCCGCGGGGGGCTGGGGCTACACCTTC. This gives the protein CASSAAGGWGYTF.

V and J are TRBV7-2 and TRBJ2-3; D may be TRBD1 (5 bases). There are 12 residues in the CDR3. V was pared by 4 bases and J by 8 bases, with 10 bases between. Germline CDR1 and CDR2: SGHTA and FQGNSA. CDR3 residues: CASSSDRTTQYF. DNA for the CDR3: TGTGCCAGCAGCTCTGACAGAACTACGCAGTATTTT.

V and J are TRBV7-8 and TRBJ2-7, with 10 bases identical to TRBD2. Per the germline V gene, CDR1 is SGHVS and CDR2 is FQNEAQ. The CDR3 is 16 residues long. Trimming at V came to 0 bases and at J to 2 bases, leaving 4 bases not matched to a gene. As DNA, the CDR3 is TGTGCCAGCAGCTTAGCCGGGACTAGCGCTCCCTACGAGCAGTACTTC. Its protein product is CASSLAGTSAPYEQYF. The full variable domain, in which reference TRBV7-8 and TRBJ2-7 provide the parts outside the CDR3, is GAGVSQSPRYKVAKRGQDVALRCDPISGHVSLFWYQQALGQGPEFLTYFQNEAQLDKSGLPSDRFFAERPEGSVSTLKIQRTQQEDSAVYLCASSLAGTSAPYEQYFGPGTRLTVT.

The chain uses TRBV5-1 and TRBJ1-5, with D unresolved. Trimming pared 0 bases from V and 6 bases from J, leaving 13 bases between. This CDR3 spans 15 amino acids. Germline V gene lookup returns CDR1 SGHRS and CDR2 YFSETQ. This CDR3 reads CASSLDADLGQPQHF. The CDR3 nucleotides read TGCGCCAGCAGCTTGGACGCGGATCTCGGTCAGCCCCAGCATTTT.

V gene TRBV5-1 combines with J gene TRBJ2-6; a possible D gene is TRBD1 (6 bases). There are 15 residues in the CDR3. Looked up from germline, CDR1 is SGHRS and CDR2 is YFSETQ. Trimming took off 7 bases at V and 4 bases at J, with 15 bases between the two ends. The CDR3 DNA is TGCGCCAGCTACAGGGCCCCGGAAGGGGCCAACGTCCTGACTTTC. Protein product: CASYRAPEGANVLTF. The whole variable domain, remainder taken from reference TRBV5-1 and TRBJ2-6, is KAGVTQTPRYLIKTRGQQVTLSCSPISGHRSVSWYQQTPGQGLQFLFEYFSETQRNKGNFPGRFSGRQFSNSRSEMNVSTLELGDSALYLCASYRAPEGANVLTFGAGSRLTVL.

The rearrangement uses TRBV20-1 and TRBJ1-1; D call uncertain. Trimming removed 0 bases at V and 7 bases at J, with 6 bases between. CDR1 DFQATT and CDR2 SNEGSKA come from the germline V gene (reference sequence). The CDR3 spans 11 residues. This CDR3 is CSARESGEAFF. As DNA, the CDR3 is TGCAGTGCTAGAGAGAGTGGTGAAGCTTTCTTT.

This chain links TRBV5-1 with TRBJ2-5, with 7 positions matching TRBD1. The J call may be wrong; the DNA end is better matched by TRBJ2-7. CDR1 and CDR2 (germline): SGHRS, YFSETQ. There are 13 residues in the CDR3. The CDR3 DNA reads TGCGCCAGCAGCTTGGAGGGGGCTAACGAGCAGTACTTC. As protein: CASSLEGANEQYF.

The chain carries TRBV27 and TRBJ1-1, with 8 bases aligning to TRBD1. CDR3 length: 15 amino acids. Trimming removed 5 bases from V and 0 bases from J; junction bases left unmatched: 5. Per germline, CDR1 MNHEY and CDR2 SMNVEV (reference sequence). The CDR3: CASSPQGVLNTEAFF. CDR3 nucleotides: TGTGCCAGCAGTCCACAGGGGGTGTTGAACACTGAAGCTTTCTTT.

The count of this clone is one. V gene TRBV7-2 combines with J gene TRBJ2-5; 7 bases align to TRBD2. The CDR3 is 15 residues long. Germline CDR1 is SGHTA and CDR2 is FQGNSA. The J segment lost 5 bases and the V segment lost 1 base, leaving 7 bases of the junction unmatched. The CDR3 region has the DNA TGTGCCAGCAGCTTAGGGGGGGGAGGATGGGAGACCCAGTACTTC. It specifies CASSLGGGGWETQYF.

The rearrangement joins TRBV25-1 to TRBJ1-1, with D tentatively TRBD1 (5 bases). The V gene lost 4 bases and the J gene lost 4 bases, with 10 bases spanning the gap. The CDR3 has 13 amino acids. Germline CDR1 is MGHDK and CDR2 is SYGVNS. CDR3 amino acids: CASSAQVITEAFF. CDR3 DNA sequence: TGTGCCAGCAGTGCACAGGTGATCACTGAAGCTTTCTTT.